This T cell receptor beta chain was documented in a study of vaccination and CD4 T cells after COVID-19. Overall study context: SARS-CoV-2, HCoV-NL63, HCoV-OC43 and HCoV-229E supplied the overlapping spike peptides used to stimulate cells.

Stated treatment: 10-day PBMC culture with coronavirus spike peptide pools or control peptides (ViraFEST assay). During the years 2011-2018, before the COVID-19 pandemic, the unexposed donor's CD4+ T cells were collected. Using peptide pools, antigen-specific T cells were expanded in ViraFEST before TCRs were sequenced. When roughly 10 days of culture had elapsed, CD4+ T cells were isolated by negative selection. V gave up 1 base and J gave up 2 bases, with 6 bases separating them. Germline CDR1 is MNHEY and CDR2 is SVGEGT. The CDR3 contains 13 residues. Only a few counts were recorded for this clonotype. The antigen is undetermined. An Oncomine TCR Beta short-read assay was used to sequence the DNA from cultured CD4+ T cells. Genomic DNA extraction was carried out from cultured CD4+ T cells. One entry per CDR3 protein, called by TCRdb with MiXCR from the PCR reads. This sample carries 9,900 or so distinct CDR3 sequences, 25% to 30% of them seen once, and the ten largest clones take 13%.

This chain uses TRBV6-2 or TRBV6-3 with TRBJ2-7, with D uncertain. Sequenced material: CD4+ T cells from blood, cultured in vitro. The receptor was isolated from a human donor in good health. The DNA of the CDR3 is TGTGCCAGCAGTTACTTCCAAACCTACGAGCAGTACTTC. Its translation: CASSYFQTYEQYF.